Listed below are T cell receptor beta chains from one sample, sequenced in a study of CD8 T cells in ankylosing spondylitis. TCRdb re-derived calls from the 5' RACE reads in MiXCR, one entry per CDR3 protein. The table shows some 23,000 distinct CDR3 sequences, with roughly 2.5% occurring only once. The sample consisted of blood, either unsorted or a sorted T cell fraction (not recorded which). The receptors were sampled from a female donor with ankylosing spondylitis or in good health (not recorded which). Both conserved end residues are part of each CDR3. Each record gives: V gene, clone size, J gene, D gene, CDR3 protein, CDR3 DNA. The D gene is left open where the match is weak. The size field reads once, few, many or a size class.

V gene: TRBV9
clone size: many
J gene: TRBJ2-2
D gene: TRBD1
CDR3 protein: CASSVGLMRPGQLNRRTGELFF
CDR3 DNA: TGTGCCAGCAGCGTAGGCTTGATGAGACCGGGACAGCTGAATCGGAGGACCGGGGAGCTGTTTTTT

V gene: TRBV9
clone size: many
J gene: TRBJ2-5
D gene: -
CDR3 protein: CASSVVEGYSPVF
CDR3 DNA: TGTGCCAGCAGCGTAGTAGAGGGATACTCCCCCGTCTTC

V gene: TRBV9
clone size: many
J gene: TRBJ1-2
D gene: TRBD1
CDR3 protein: CASSVDNRGYGYTF
CDR3 DNA: TGTGCCAGCAGCGTAGATAACAGGGGATATGGCTACACCTTC

V gene: TRBV9
clone size: many
J gene: TRBJ1-1
D gene: -
CDR3 protein: CASSPSRGGITEAFF
CDR3 DNA: TGTGCCAGCAGTCCAAGCAGGGGTGGTATTACTGAAGCTTTCTTT

V gene: TRBV9
clone size: many
J gene: TRBJ2-3
D gene: -
CDR3 protein: CASSVGDNLRDTQYF
CDR3 DNA: TGTGCCAGCAGCGTAGGGGACAACCTCAGGGATACGCAGTATTTT

V gene: TRBV9
clone size: many
J gene: TRBJ2-7
D gene: -
CDR3 protein: CASSALDYPNYEQYF
CDR3 DNA: TGTGCCAGCAGCGCTCTGGACTACCCGAATTACGAGCAGTACTTC

V gene: TRBV9
clone size: many
J gene: TRBJ1-1
D gene: -
CDR3 protein: CASSVRTTNTEAFF
CDR3 DNA: TGTGCCAGCAGCGTGAGGACAACTAACACTGAAGCTTTCTTT

V gene: TRBV9
clone size: many
J gene: TRBJ2-5
D gene: TRBD2
CDR3 protein: CASSVDSGGFQETQYF
CDR3 DNA: TGTGCCAGCAGCGTAGATAGCGGGGGGTTCCAAGAGACCCAGTACTTC

V gene: TRBV9
clone size: many
J gene: TRBJ1-2
D gene: -
CDR3 protein: CASSVDSWASYGYTF
CDR3 DNA: TGTGCCAGCAGCGTAGACTCTTGGGCGTCCTATGGCTACACCTTC

V gene: TRBV9
clone size: many
J gene: TRBJ2-6
D gene: -
CDR3 protein: CASSVNSGANVLTF
CDR3 DNA: TGTGCCAGCAGCGTCAACTCTGGGGCCAACGTCCTGACTTTC

V gene: TRBV9
clone size: many
J gene: TRBJ2-1
D gene: -
CDR3 protein: CASSVLADGYNEQFF
CDR3 DNA: TGTGCCAGCAGCGTACTAGCAGACGGGTACAATGAGCAGTTCTTC

V gene: TRBV9
clone size: many
J gene: TRBJ2-5
D gene: TRBD1
CDR3 protein: CASSVGGRGQETQYF
CDR3 DNA: TGTGCCAGCAGCGTAGGTGGCAGGGGGCAGGAGACCCAGTACTTC

V gene: TRBV9
clone size: many
J gene: TRBJ2-3
D gene: TRBD1
CDR3 protein: CASSPGDRSTDTQYF
CDR3 DNA: TGTGCCAGCAGCCCCGGGGACAGGAGCACAGATACGCAGTATTTT

V gene: TRBV9
clone size: many
J gene: TRBJ2-1
D gene: TRBD2
CDR3 protein: CASSGSGGALPQPYNEQFF
CDR3 DNA: TGTGCCAGCAGCGGTAGCGGGGGGGCCCTTCCCCAGCCCTACAATGAGCAGTTCTTC

V gene: TRBV9
clone size: many
J gene: TRBJ2-5
D gene: -
CDR3 protein: CASSPGGSGNQETQYF
CDR3 DNA: TGTGCCAGCAGCCCCGGTGGTAGCGGAAATCAAGAGACCCAGTACTTC

V gene: TRBV9
clone size: many
J gene: TRBJ2-3
D gene: -
CDR3 protein: CASSSGSASTDTQYF
CDR3 DNA: TGTGCCAGCAGCTCGGGCAGCGCCTCCACAGATACGCAGTATTTT

V gene: TRBV9
clone size: many
J gene: TRBJ2-2
D gene: TRBD2
CDR3 protein: CASSAGLANTGELFF
CDR3 DNA: TGTGCCAGCAGCGCGGGACTAGCTAACACCGGGGAGCTGTTTTTT

V gene: TRBV9
clone size: many
J gene: TRBJ2-3
D gene: -
CDR3 protein: CASSVSPGTDTQYF
CDR3 DNA: TGTGCCAGCAGCGTTTCCCCGGGCACAGATACGCAGTATTTT

V gene: TRBV9
clone size: many
J gene: TRBJ1-6
D gene: -
CDR3 protein: CASSVAGGAYNSPLHF
CDR3 DNA: TGTGCCAGCAGCGTAGCAGGCGGGGCCTATAATTCACCCCTCCACTTT

V gene: TRBV9
clone size: many
J gene: TRBJ2-2
D gene: -
CDR3 protein: CASSVDPGELFF
CDR3 DNA: TGTGCCAGCAGCGTAGATCCCGGGGAGCTGTTTTTT

V gene: TRBV9
clone size: many
J gene: TRBJ1-2
D gene: -
CDR3 protein: CASSVDPAGYGYTF
CDR3 DNA: TGTGCCAGCAGCGTAGACCCGGCGGGCTATGGCTACACCTTC

V gene: TRBV9
clone size: many
J gene: TRBJ1-2
D gene: -
CDR3 protein: CASSVGGAPYGYTF
CDR3 DNA: TGTGCCAGCAGCGTAGGGGGAGCTCCTTATGGCTACACCTTC

V gene: TRBV9
clone size: many
J gene: TRBJ1-6
D gene: -
CDR3 protein: CASSVGDLKSPLHF
CDR3 DNA: TGTGCCAGCAGCGTAGGGGATTTGAAGTCACCCCTCCACTTT